This T cell receptor beta chain originates from a study of cytomegalovirus exposure and HLA in healthy donors. Overall study findings and caveats: The availability of immune exposure information extended only to CMV serostatus. Because they were indistinguishable, some V segments, including TRBV6-2 and TRBV6-3, were excluded.

About this clone itself: Antigen specificity is unknown.

The germline CDR1 and CDR2 sequences are MNHNY and SVGAGI (reference sequence). The CDR3 contains 16 residues. The J segment lost 4 bases and the V segment lost 2 bases, leaving 9 bases of the junction unmatched. Primers: 60 Vbeta forward and 13 Jbeta reverse. Produced via immunoSEQ multiplex PCR; TCRdb's table is partial and in-frame only. The table includes approximately 240,000 clones, 75% to 90% detected once. Sequenced input: PBMCs. The receptor comes from a woman in her late teens or twenties in good health and CMV-seronegative. The V gene is TRBV6-6, the J gene TRBJ2-5; TRBD1 matches at 8 bases. CDR3 DNA sequence: TGTGCCAGCAGTTACCCCGGACAGGGTGGCGCAGAGACCCAGTACTTC. Translation gives CASSYPGQGGAETQYF.